This T cell receptor beta chain was observed in a study of T cell responses to AZD1222 COVID-19 vaccine. Notes on the study in general: Just a handful of AZD1222 recipients were seropositive at baseline. Spike as a whole was targeted by vaccine-associated CD4 TCRs, dominant at 160-218 and 743-854. Vaccination with two AZD1222 doses was followed by a rise in Spike-specific TCR breadth and depth.

V lost 4 bases and J lost 6, with 13 bases in between. The CDR3 is 13 amino acids. The germline gives CDR1 ENHRY, CDR2 SYGVKD. Note on this clone: Antigen unknown.

TCRdb's table, derived via immunoSEQ multiplex PCR, lists solely in-frame clones and lacks some. The sample records more than 110,000 clones, 88% being singletons. The TCR comes from an adult in good health. This sample comprised peripheral blood, obtained on day 0 of AZD1222 vaccination. V and J are TRBV10-3 and TRBJ2-7, with D possibly matching TRBD1 (6 bases). The CDR3 loop is CAISGQGLPEQYF. The CDR3 nucleotides read TGTGCCATCAGTGGGCAGGGGTTGCCCGAGCAGTACTTC.